The clone carrying this T cell receptor beta chain came up many times. Its antigen is as yet unknown. This specimen belongs to a study of T-cell memory formation after mild COVID-19. Study as a whole: Clustering of TCRs was largely donor specific.

Germline V gives CDR1 SGHRS, CDR2 YFSETQ. The CDR3 runs 14 residues. V shed 4 bases and J shed 7 bases, with 15 bases lying between them. Study-wide results and caveats: There was a balanced CD4/CD8 profile in clones contracting day 15 to 85, and later expanders leaned CD4+.

One entry per CDR3 protein results from TCRdb running MiXCR on the 5' RACE reads. The table records more than 200,000 distinct CDR3 sequences, over 15% of them present only once. Source material: PBMCs or a T cell subset sorted from them (not recorded which). This chain joins TRBV5-1 and TRBJ2-1; the D gene is possibly TRBD2 (6 bases). The TCR was taken from a man between 18 and 35 years old who had mild COVID-19 (a few samples of this study predate the infection). Cell type and time point are not known. In nucleotides, the CDR3 is TGCGCCAGCAGCGAGGCTTCGGCGGGGAATGAGCAGTTCTTC. Translating gives CASSEASAGNEQFF.